This record looks at one T cell receptor (beta chain) sequence and its context. The CDR3 is 12 residues long. CDR1 and CDR2 from the germline V gene are SEHNR and FQNEAQ (reference sequence). V gave up 7 bases and J gave up 15 bases; unmatched junction bases: 12. This entry belongs to a study of blood T cell repertoires in COVID-19. At the level of the study: The United States, Italy and Spain provided the acute and convalescent COVID-19 samples.

As handled by the study authors: Amplification from reference gene primers served as the basis for estimated nucleated cell counts. Clones were sequenced by immunoSEQ multiplex PCR, and TCRdb holds only the in-frame ones, with some missing. V, J and clone size are those of that table, while D and trimming were read from the DNA. The table records 120,000 or so clones, 85% to 90% of them present only once. The V and J genes are TRBV7-9 and TRBJ1-5; 7 bases are a match to TRBD1. The sequence derives from a woman aged 50 to 60 with active or convalescent COVID-19. Source material: peripheral blood. This chain's CDR3 is CASTVGDSPLHF. For the CDR3, the DNA is TGTGCCAGCACCGTAGGGGACAGCCCTCTGCATTTT.